This T cell receptor beta chain derives from a study of blood T cell repertoires in COVID-19. Study overall: COVID-19 samples, acute and convalescent, were from the United States, Italy and Spain. Sample material is recorded as cDNA or gDNA derived from T cells, B-cell-depleted T cells, or PBMCs.

The germline V gene encodes CDR1 SGHNT and CDR2 YENEEA. The CDR3 extends over 16 amino acids. V lost 9 bases and J lost 7; bases outside the gene matches: 18. Repertoires were generated with immunoSEQ multiplex PCR, while TCRdb's copy carries only in-frame clones and drops some. In the table there are fewer than 350,000 clones, approximately 88% of which are singletons. Individuals aged roughly 18 to 95 years were recruited from about two dozen US areas. Assignment of participants to cohorts was predicated upon participant-reported clinical history. The chain recombines TRBV11-3 with TRBJ2-1; 7 bases are a match to TRBD2. The source material was PBMCs or T cells enriched from blood (not recorded which). This clonotype originated in a woman aged 40-49 years who had recovered from COVID-19. CDR3 DNA: TGTGCCAGAGCCCGTGAGCGGGATGGTTTGGGTAATGAGCAGTTCTTC. Residues: CARARERDGLGNEQFF.